This T cell receptor (beta chain) was sequenced for a study of shared clonotypes between healthy human individuals. Study-level points and caveats: Among donors, clonotype sharing was expected to be affected by sequencing depth. Only a few donors were included, so the genetic and exposure-history diversity represented was limited.

The authors divided CD4+ cells into CD45RA+ naive and CD45RA-negative memory subsets. The method was immunoSEQ multiplex PCR; TCRdb's version includes in-frame clones alone and lacks a portion of them. The sample holds 600,000 to 750,000 clones, roughly 70% seen once. Germline CDR1 and CDR2: SEHNR and FQNEAQ (reference sequence). The CDR3 is made up of 13 amino acids. V lost 11 bases to trimming and J lost 7 bases, with 18 bases between them. With respect to this clone: Its specificity is not known.

The source material was memory CD4+ T cells sorted from blood. Noted subset: CD45RA-negative fraction. The origin of this receptor is a woman aged 25 to 39 in good health. V gene TRBV7-9 combines with J gene TRBJ2-4, with a weak D call TRBD2 (5 bases). The CDR3 here is CAAGLVDVNIQYF. The CDR3 DNA sequence: TGTGCCGCGGGCCTCGTAGATGTGAACATTCAGTACTTC. Using reference TRBV7-9 and TRBJ2-4 for the parts outside the CDR3, the full variable domain is DTGVSQNPRHKITKRGQNVTFRCDPISEHNRLYWYRQTLGQGPEFLTYFQNEAQLEKSRLLSDRFSAERPKGSFSTLEIQRTEQGDSAMYLCAAGLVDVNIQYFGAGTRLSVL.